This TCR beta chain was identified in a study of blood T cell repertoires in COVID-19. At the level of the study: Samples of COVID-19 (acute and convalescent) were obtained from the United States, Italy and Spain.

The CDR3 covers 15 residues. Germline CDR1 reads MNHEY; CDR2 reads SVGAGI. The junction had 9 bases not matched to a gene; V was cut back by 7 bases and J by 3 bases. Methods used by the authors: For nucleated cells, counts were estimated from reference gene primer amplification. Clones were read by immunoSEQ multiplex PCR, and TCRdb kept only the in-frame ones, dropping some. Clonal size and the V and J genes are those of that table, whereas D and trimming came from the DNA. The sample shows around 45,000 clones, approximately 86% of them seen only once. The sample taken for sequencing was peripheral blood. The chain carries TRBV6-5 and TRBJ1-3; 7 bases fit TRBD1. The sequence was collected from a man aged 55 to 69 with active or convalescent COVID-19. Written as DNA, the CDR3 is TGTGCCAGCATCCCCTCGGGGACAGATGGAAACACCATATATTTT. It yields the protein CASIPSGTDGNTIYF.